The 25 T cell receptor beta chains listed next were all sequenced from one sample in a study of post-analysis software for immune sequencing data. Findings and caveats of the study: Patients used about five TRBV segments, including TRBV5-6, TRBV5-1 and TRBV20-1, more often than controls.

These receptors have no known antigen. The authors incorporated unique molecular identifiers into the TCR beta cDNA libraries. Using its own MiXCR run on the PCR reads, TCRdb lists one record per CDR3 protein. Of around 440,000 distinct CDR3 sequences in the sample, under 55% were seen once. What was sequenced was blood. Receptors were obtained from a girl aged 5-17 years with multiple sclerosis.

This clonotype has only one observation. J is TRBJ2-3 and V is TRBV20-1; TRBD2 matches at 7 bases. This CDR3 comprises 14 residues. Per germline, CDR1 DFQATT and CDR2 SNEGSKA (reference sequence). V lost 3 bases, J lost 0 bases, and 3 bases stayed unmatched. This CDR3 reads CSASGGISTDTQYF. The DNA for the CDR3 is TGCAGTGCTAGCGGGGGGATTAGCACAGATACGCAGTATTTT.

CDR3 coding DNA: TGCAGTGCTAGAGAGACGCGGGGCGCTGACTATGGCTACACCTTC. Translated, it gives CSARETRGADYGYTF. This chain uses TRBV20-1 with TRBJ1-2, with D maybe TRBD1 (5 bases). This CDR3 comprises 15 residues. The V gene lost 0 bases and the J gene lost 3 bases, with 14 bases spanning the gap. CDR1 DFQATT and CDR2 SNEGSKA come from the germline V gene (reference sequence).

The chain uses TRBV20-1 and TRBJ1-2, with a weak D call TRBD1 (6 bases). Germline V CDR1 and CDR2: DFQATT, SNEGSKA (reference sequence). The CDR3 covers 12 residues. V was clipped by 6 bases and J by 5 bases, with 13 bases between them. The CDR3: CSALQGRYGYTF. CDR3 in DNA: TGCAGTGCCCTACAGGGTCGGTATGGCTACACCTTC.

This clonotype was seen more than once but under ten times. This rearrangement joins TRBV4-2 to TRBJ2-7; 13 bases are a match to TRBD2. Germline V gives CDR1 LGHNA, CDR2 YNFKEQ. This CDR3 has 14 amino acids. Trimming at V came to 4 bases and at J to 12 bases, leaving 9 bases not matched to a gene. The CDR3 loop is CASSPRTSGSTWYF. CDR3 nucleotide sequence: TGTGCCAGCAGCCCGCGGACTAGCGGGAGTACTTGGTACTTC.

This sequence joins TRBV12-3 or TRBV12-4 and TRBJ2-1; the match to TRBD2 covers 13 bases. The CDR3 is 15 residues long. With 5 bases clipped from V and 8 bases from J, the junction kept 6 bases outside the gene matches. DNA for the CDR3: TGTGCCAGCAGTACCGGGACTAGCGGGAACGATGAGCAGTTCTTC. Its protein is CASSTGTSGNDEQFF.

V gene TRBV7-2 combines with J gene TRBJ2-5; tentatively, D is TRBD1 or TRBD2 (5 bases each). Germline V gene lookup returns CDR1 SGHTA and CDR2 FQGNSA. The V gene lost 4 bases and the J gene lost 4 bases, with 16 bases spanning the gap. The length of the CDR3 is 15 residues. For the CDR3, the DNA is TGTGCCAGCAGCTCTCGGGACGCCCCACGAGAGACCCAGTACTTC. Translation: CASSSRDAPRETQYF.

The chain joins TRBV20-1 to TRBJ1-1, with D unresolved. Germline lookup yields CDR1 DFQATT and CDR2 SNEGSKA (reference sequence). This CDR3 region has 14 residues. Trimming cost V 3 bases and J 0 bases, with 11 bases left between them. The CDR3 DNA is TGCAGTGCTAGTAACAGATGGGTGAACACTGAAGCTTTCTTT. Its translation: CSASNRWVNTEAFF.

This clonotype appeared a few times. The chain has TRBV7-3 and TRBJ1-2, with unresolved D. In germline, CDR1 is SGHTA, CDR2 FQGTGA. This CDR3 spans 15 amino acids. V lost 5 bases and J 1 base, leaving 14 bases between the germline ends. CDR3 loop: CASSIYMRVNYGYTF. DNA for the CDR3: TGTGCCAGCAGCATCTATATGAGGGTTAACTATGGCTACACCTTC.

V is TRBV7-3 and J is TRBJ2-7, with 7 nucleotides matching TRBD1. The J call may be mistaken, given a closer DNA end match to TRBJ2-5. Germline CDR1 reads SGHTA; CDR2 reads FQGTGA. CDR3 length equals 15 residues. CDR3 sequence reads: CASSQRYRQGETQYF. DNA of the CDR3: TGTGCCAGCAGCCAACGCTATAGACAGGGCGAGACCCAGTACTTC.

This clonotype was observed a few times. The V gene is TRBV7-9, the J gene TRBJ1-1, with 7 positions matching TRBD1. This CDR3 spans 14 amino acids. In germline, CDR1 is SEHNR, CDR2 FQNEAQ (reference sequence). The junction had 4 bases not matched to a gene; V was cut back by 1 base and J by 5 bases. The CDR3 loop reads CASSLETGVTEAFF. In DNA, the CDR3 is TGTGCCAGCAGCTTAGAAACAGGGGTAACTGAAGCTTTCTTT.

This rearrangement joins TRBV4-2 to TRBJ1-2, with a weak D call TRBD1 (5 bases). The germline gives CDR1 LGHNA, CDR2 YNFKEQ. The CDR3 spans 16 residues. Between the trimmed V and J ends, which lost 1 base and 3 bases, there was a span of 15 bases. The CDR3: CASSQVWARADYGYTF. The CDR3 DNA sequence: TGTGCCAGCAGCCAAGTATGGGCCAGGGCAGACTATGGCTACACCTTC.

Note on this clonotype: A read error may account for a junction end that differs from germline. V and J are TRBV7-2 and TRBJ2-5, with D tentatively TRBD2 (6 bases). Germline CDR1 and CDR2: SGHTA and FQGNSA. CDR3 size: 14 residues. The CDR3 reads CASSIAARQETQYF. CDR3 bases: TGTGCCAGCAGCATAGCGGCGCGGCAAGAGACCCAGTACTTC.

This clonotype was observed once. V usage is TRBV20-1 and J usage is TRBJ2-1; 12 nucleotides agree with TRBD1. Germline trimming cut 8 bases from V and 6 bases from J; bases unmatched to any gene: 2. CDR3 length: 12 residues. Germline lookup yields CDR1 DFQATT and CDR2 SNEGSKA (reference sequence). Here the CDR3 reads CSPGQGANEQFF. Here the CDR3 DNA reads TGCAGTCCGGGACAGGGGGCCAATGAGCAGTTCTTC.

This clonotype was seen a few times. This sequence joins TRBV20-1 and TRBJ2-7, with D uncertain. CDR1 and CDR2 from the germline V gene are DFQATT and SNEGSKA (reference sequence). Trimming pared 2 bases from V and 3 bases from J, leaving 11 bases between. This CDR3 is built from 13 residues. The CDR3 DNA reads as TGCAGTGCTAGATATTCGGAATACTACGAGCAGTACTTC. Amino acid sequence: CSARYSEYYEQYF.

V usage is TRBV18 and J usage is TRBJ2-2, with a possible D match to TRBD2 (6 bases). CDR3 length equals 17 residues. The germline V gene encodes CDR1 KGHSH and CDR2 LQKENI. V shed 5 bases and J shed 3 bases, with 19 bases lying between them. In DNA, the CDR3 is TGTGCCAGCTCATCCGGCCGGGCGGGGAGTGACACCGGGGAGCTGTTTTTT. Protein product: CASSSGRAGSDTGELFF.

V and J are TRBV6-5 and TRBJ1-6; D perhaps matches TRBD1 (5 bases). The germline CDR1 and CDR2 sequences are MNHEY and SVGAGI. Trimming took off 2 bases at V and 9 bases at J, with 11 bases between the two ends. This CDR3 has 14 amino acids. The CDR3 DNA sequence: TGTGCCAGCAGTTACGGAGGCGGGGGTTCACCCCTCCACTTT. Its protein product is CASSYGGGGSPLHF.

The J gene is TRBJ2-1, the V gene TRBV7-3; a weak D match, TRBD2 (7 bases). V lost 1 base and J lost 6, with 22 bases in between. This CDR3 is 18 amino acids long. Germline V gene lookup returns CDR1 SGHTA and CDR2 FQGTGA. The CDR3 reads CASSLRGGSFESSNEQFF. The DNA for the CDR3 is TGTGCCAGCAGCTTAAGGGGGGGCTCGTTCGAGTCTTCCAATGAGCAGTTCTTC.

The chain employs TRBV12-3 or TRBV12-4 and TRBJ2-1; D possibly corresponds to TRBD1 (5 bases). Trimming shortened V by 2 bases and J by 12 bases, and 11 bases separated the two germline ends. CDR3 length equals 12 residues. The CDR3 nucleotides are TGTGCCAGCAGTTTAAAGGGGTTCGGGCAGTTCTTC. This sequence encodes CASSLKGFGQFF.

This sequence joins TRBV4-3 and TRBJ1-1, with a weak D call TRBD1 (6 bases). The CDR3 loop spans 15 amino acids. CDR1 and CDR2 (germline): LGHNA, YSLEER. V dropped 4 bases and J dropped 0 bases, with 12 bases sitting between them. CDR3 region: CASSLYQGLNTEAFF. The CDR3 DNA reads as TGCGCCAGCAGCCTCTATCAGGGGTTGAACACTGAAGCTTTCTTT.

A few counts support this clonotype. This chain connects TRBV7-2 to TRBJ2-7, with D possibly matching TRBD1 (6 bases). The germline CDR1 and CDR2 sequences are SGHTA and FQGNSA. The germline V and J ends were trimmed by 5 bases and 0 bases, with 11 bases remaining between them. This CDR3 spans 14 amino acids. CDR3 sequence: CASSAGQNSYEQYF. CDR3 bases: TGTGCCAGCAGCGCCGGACAGAACTCCTACGAGCAGTACTTC.

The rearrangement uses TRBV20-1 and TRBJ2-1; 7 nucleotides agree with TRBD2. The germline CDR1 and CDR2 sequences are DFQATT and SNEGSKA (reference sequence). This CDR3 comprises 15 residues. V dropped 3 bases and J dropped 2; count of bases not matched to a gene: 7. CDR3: CSASGAGKAYNEQFF. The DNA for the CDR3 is TGCAGTGCTAGTGGAGCGGGGAAGGCCTACAATGAGCAGTTCTTC.

CDR3 nucleotide sequence: TGTGCCAGCAGCTTAGAGCCGGACGGCTTCTACGAGCAGTACTTC. Protein: CASSLEPDGFYEQYF. This chain joins TRBV7-8 and TRBJ2-7; no clear D. The V and J ends lost 1 base and 3 bases respectively, with 13 bases between them. This CDR3 has 15 residues. Germline CDR1 reads SGHVS; CDR2 reads FQNEAQ.

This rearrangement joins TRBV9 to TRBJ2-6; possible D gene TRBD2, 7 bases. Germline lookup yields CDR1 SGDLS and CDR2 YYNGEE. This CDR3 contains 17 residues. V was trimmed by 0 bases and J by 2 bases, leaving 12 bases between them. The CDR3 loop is CASSVVHGGPGANVLTF. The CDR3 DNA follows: TGTGCCAGCAGCGTAGTACACGGGGGGCCTGGGGCCAACGTCCTGACTTTC.

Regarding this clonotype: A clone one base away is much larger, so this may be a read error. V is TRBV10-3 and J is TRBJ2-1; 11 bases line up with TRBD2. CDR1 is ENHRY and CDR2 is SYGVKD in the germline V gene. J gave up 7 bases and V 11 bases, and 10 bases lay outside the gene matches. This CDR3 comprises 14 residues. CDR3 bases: TGTGCCGCACAGGCTAGCGGGAGGCGGAATGAGCAGTTCTTC. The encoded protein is CAAQASGRRNEQFF.

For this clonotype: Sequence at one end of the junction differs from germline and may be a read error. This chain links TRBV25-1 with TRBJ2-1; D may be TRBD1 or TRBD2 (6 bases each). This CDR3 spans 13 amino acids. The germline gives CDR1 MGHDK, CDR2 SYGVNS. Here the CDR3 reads CASRAGGHNEQFF. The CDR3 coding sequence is TGTGCTAGCAGGGCTGGGGGGCACAATGAGCAGTTCTTC.